A selection of T cell receptor beta chains follows, all from one sample in a study of CD4 T cell repertoires and nickel. TCRdb ran MiXCR on the RT-PCR reads and lists one entry per CDR3 protein. The data contain about 270 distinct CDR3 sequences, about two thirds of them singletons. Sequenced input: CD4+ T cells from blood, not recorded whether cultured. The receptors originated from a human donor in a nickel allergy study, with or without nickel allergy (not recorded which). It is not recorded whether this sample comes from one donor or several. CDR3s include the opening cysteine and the closing phenylalanine or tryptophan. D genes are given only for firm matches. Only some rows state a clone size, as once, few, many or a class for expanded clones.

TRBV10-1	few	TRBJ1-4	-	CASQEEGDEDEKLFF	TGCGCCAGCCAAGAGGAGGGGGATGAGGATGAAAAACTGTTTTTT
TRBV6-1	few	TRBJ2-7	-	CASSEFRQAHYEQYF	TGTGCCAGCAGTGAATTCCGACAGGCGCACTACGAGCAGTACTTC
TRBV20-1	-	TRBJ1-5	-	CSAKRGGQPQHF	TGCAGTGCCAAGAGGGGGGGACAGCCCCAGCATTTT
TRBV27	-	TRBJ2-5	-	CASKTILAQETQYF	TGTGCCAGCAAAACAATACTAGCCCAAGAGACCCAGTACTTC
TRBV12-3/TRBV12-4	-	TRBJ1-6	-	CASSPGQTNSPLHF	TGTGCCAGCAGTCCCGGACAGACTAATTCACCCCTCCACTTT
TRBV28	-	TRBJ2-5	-	CASSSQWGETQYF	TGTGCCAGCAGTTCCCAATGGGGGGAGACCCAGTACTTC
TRBV4-3	-	TRBJ1-1	-	CASSRGYRQGPAEAFF	TGCGCCAGCAGCAGAGGATACCGACAAGGCCCTGCTGAAGCTTTCTTT
TRBV5-6	-	TRBJ1-4	-	CASSAGTGQGHTNEKLFF	TGTGCCAGCAGCGCGGGAACAGGGCAGGGCCACACTAATGAAAAACTGTTTTTT
TRBV6-2/TRBV6-3	-	TRBJ1-2	-	CASSYWGSGGYTF	TGTGCCAGCAGTTACTGGGGAAGTGGTGGCTACACCTTC
TRBV5-1	once	TRBJ1-4	-	CASSPRTATNEKLFF	TGCGCCAGCAGCCCAAGGACGGCAACTAATGAAAAACTGTTTTTT
TRBV4-3	-	TRBJ2-7	TRBD2	CASSQEGGSFSYEQYF	TGCGCCAGCAGCCAAGAGGGAGGGTCCTTCTCCTACGAGCAGTACTTC
TRBV29-1	once	TRBJ2-1	-	CSVDVQGSYNEQFF	TGCAGCGTTGACGTCCAGGGGTCATACAATGAGCAGTTCTTC
TRBV10-3	-	TRBJ2-3	-	CAIRPNLGSSDTQYF	TGTGCCATCAGGCCTAACTTGGGGTCTTCAGATACGCAGTATTTT
TRBV12-3/TRBV12-4	-	TRBJ1-2	-	CASRGDRRDYGYTF	TGTGCCAGCAGAGGTGACAGGCGCGACTATGGCTACACCTTC
TRBV4-1	-	TRBJ1-2	-	CASSQPSGGFVGYTF	TGCGCCAGCAGCCAACCCTCCGGGGGCTTCGTTGGCTACACCTTC
TRBV20-1	once	TRBJ1-5	TRBD1	CSARDRGLDQPQHF	TGCAGTGCACGGGACAGGGGGCTAGATCAGCCCCAGCATTTT
TRBV7-2	-	TRBJ2-1	-	CALVTGLYNEQFF	TGTGCGCTCGTAACGGGGTTATACAATGAGCAGTTCTTC
TRBV27	-	TRBJ2-1	TRBD2	CASSFSAGLALGNEQFF	TGTGCCAGCAGTTTCTCCGCGGGACTAGCGCTGGGCAATGAGCAGTTCTTC
TRBV9	few	TRBJ2-1	-	CASSVGGPSYNEQFF	TGTGCCAGCAGCGTCGGGGGGCCGTCCTACAATGAGCAGTTCTTC
TRBV6-5	-	TRBJ1-5	TRBD1	CASGQGMYQPQHF	TGTGCCAGTGGACAGGGGATGTATCAGCCCCAGCATTTT
TRBV25-1	-	TRBJ1-6	-	CASSLRGAGDSPLHF	TGTGCCAGCAGCCTCAGAGGGGCCGGTGATTCACCCCTCCACTTT
TRBV7-8	-	TRBJ1-5	-	CASSTGPGALGRNQPQHF	TGTGCCAGCAGCACCGGACCTGGGGCCCTCGGGCGGAATCAGCCCCAGCATTTT
TRBV4-1	-	TRBJ1-4	-	CASSQDESRGREKLFF	TGCGCCAGCAGCCAAGATGAGTCCAGGGGCCGTGAAAAACTGTTTTTT
TRBV9	few	TRBJ1-4	-	CASSRRDTLNEKLFF	TGTGCCAGCAGCCGCCGGGACACTCTGAATGAAAAACTGTTTTTT
TRBV30	-	TRBJ2-1	TRBD1	CAWNGDRGWGSQFF	TGTGCCTGGAACGGGGACAGGGGGTGGGGTTCGCAGTTCTTC
TRBV15	-	TRBJ1-2	-	CATSRLGGGYTF	TGTGCCACCAGCAGGTTAGGGGGGGGCTACACCTTC
TRBV30	-	TRBJ2-1	-	CAWSQVYNEQFF	TGTGCCTGGAGTCAGGTGTACAATGAGCAGTTCTTC
TRBV3-1	once	TRBJ1-1	-	CASSQGTEAFF	TGTGCCAGCAGCCAGGGTACTGAAGCTTTCTTT
TRBV5-1	-	TRBJ2-2	-	CASSLAPQGLNTGELFF	TGCGCCAGCAGCTTGGCGCCACAGGGACTGAACACCGGGGAGCTGTTTTTT
TRBV13	-	TRBJ2-5	-	CASSLGHLQETQYF	TGTGCCAGCAGCCTTGGACACCTTCAAGAGACCCAGTACTTC
TRBV5-1	-	TRBJ1-3	-	CASSEPHENTIYF	TGCGCCAGCAGCGAGCCACATGAAAACACCATATATTTT
TRBV27	-	TRBJ2-3	-	CASSLARSFTTDTQYF	TGTGCCAGCAGTTTAGCCAGATCTTTTACCACAGATACGCAGTATTTT
TRBV15	-	TRBJ1-6	-	CATSRGGGQGNSPLHF	TGTGCCACCAGCAGAGGAGGTGGGCAGGGTAATTCACCCCTCCACTTT
TRBV12-3/TRBV12-4	-	TRBJ2-3	TRBD2	CASNAALAGGTDTQYF	TGTGCCAGCAACGCTGCCCTAGCGGGGGGCACAGATACGCAGTATTTT
TRBV10-3	-	TRBJ1-1	-	CAISEYGEGAGEAFF	TGTGCCATCAGTGAGTACGGCGAGGGCGCGGGTGAAGCTTTCTTT
TRBV20-1	-	TRBJ2-1	-	CSAQIYNEQFF	TGCAGTGCTCAGATCTACAATGAGCAGTTCTTC
TRBV24-1	few	TRBJ1-5	-	CATSRDYEPQHF	TGTGCCACCAGTCGGGATTACGAACCCCAGCATTTT
TRBV6-5	once	TRBJ1-4	TRBD1	CASSYTRDRGEKLFF	TGTGCCAGCAGTTACACAAGGGACAGGGGTGAAAAACTGTTTTTT
TRBV19	few	TRBJ1-5	-	CASSIIPGDNQPQHF	TGTGCCAGTAGTATTATTCCAGGGGACAATCAGCCCCAGCATTTT
TRBV27	-	TRBJ1-2	-	CASRAPGPRGSGDGYTF	TGTGCCAGCAGAGCACCGGGACCCAGAGGCAGCGGCGATGGCTACACCTTC
TRBV13	-	TRBJ2-7	-	CASSAAGTPYEQYF	TGTGCCAGCAGCGCCGCCGGGACTCCTTACGAGCAGTACTTC
TRBV12-3/TRBV12-4	-	TRBJ2-7	TRBD1	CASSQGQGGHEQYF	TGTGCCAGCAGTCAAGGACAGGGGGGGCACGAGCAGTACTTC
TRBV7-2	-	TRBJ2-5	TRBD1	CASSLGTASETQYF	TGTGCCAGCAGCCTGGGGACAGCTTCTGAGACCCAGTACTTC
TRBV5-1	-	TRBJ2-3	TRBD2	CASSRGEQDTQYF	TGCGCCAGCAGCCGGGGGGAGCAAGATACGCAGTATTTT
TRBV7-2	-	TRBJ1-1	-	CASREGRTEAFF	TGTGCCAGCAGAGAAGGGAGGACTGAAGCTTTCTTT
TRBV7-2	few	TRBJ1-6	-	CASGVGHPDVASPLHF	TGTGCCAGCGGAGTTGGGCACCCCGACGTAGCTTCACCCCTCCACTTT